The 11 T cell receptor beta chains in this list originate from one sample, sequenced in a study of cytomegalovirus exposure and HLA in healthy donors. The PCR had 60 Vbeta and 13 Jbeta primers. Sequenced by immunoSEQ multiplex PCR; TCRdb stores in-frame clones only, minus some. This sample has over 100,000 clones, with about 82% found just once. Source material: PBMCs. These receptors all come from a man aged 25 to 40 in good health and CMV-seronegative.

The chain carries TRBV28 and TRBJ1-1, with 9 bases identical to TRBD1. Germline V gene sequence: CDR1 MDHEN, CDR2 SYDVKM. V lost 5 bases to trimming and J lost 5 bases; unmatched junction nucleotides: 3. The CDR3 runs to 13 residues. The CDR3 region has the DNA TGTGCCAGCAGTGCGGGACAGGGAACTGAAGCTTTCTTT. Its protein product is CASSAGQGTEAFF.

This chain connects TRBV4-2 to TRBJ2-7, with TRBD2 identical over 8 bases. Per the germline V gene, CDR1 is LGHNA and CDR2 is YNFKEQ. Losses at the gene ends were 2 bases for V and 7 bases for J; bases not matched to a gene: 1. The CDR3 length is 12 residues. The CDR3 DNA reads TGTGCCAGCAGCCAAAGCGGGGGTGAGCAGTACTTC. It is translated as CASSQSGGEQYF.

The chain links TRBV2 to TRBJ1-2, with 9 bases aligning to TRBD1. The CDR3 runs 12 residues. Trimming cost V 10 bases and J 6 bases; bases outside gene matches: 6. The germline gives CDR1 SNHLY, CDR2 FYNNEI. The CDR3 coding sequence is TGTGCCATTACGACAGGGGGAAATGGCTACACCTTC. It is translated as CAITTGGNGYTF.

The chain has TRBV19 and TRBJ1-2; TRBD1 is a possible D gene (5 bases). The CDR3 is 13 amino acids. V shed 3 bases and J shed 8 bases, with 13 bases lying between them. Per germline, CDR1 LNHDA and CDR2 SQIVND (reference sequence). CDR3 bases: TGTGCCAGTAGTATGGGGCAGGGTGAGGGCTACACCTTC. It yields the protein CASSMGQGEGYTF.

The CDR3 DNA follows: TGTGCCAGCAGTCGTGGGGGGAATGAGCAGTTCTTC. This encodes CASSRGGNEQFF. The chain has TRBV2 and TRBJ2-1, with D possibly TRBD2 on 6 matching bases. V was clipped by 5 bases and J by 7 bases, with 9 bases between them. This CDR3 is built from 12 residues. Germline assignment: CDR1 SNHLY and CDR2 FYNNEI.

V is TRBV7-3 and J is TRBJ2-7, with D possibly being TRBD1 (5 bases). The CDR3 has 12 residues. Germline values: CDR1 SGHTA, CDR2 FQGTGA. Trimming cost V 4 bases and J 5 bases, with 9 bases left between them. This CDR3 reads CASSSPGNEQYF. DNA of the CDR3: TGTGCCAGCAGCTCCCCAGGGAACGAGCAGTACTTC. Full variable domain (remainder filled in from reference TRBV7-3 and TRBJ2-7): GAGVSQTPSNKVTEKGKYVELRCDPISGHTALYWYRQSLGQGPEFLIYFQGTGAADDSGLPNDRFFAVRPEGSVSTLKIQRTERGDSAVYLCASSSPGNEQYFGPGTRLTVT.

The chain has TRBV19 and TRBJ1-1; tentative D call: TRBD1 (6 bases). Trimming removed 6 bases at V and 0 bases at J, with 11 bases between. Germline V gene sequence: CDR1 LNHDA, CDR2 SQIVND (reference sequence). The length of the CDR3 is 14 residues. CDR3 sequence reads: CASSMDSMNTEAFF. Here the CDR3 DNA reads TGTGCCAGTAGCATGGACAGCATGAACACTGAAGCTTTCTTT.

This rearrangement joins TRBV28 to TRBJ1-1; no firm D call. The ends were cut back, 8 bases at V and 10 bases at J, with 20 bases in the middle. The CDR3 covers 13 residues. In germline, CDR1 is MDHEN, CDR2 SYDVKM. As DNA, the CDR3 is TGTGCCAGCGCCCCTACTACGTACGACGGAGCTTTCTTT. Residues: CASAPTTYDGAFF.

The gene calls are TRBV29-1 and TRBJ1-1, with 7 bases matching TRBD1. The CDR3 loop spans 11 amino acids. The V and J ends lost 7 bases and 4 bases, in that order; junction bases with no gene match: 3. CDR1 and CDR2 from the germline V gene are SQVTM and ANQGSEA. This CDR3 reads CSANRGTEAFF. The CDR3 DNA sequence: TGCAGCGCTAACAGGGGCACTGAAGCTTTCTTT. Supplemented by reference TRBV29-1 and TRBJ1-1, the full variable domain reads SAVISQKPSRDICQRGTSLTIQCQVDSQVTMMFWYRQQPGQSLTLIATANQGSEATYESGFVIDKFPISRPNLTFSTLTVSNMSPEDSSIYLCSANRGTEAFFGQGTRLTVV.

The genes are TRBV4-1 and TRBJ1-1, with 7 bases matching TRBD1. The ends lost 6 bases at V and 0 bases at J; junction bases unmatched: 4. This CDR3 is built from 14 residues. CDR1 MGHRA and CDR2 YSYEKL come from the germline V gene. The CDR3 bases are TGCGCCAGCAGGGCCGGGACAGTGAACACTGAAGCTTTCTTT. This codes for CASRAGTVNTEAFF.

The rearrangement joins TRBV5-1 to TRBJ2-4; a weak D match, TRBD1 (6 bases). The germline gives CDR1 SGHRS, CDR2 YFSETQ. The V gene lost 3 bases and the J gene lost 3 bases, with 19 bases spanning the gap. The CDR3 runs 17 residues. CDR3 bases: TGCGCCAGCAGCTCGACAAGGGACATCTATAACAAAAACATTCAGTACTTC. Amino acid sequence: CASSSTRDIYNKNIQYF.